The clone carrying this T cell receptor beta chain has a handful of counts. TCRdb analysed the 5' RACE reads with MiXCR anew, one entry per CDR3 protein. The table shows about 150,000 distinct CDR3 sequences, with more than 14% occurring only once. The data originate from a study of T-cell memory formation after mild COVID-19. Germline CDR1 reads SGHAT; CDR2 reads FQNNGV. The CDR3 covers 17 residues. V dropped 5 bases and J dropped 5; count of bases not matched to a gene: 12. The sample taken for sequencing was PBMCs or a T cell subset sorted from them (not recorded which). The sequence was obtained from an adult woman who had mild COVID-19 (a few samples of this study predate the infection). Cell type and time point are not known. The rearrangement uses TRBV11-2 and TRBJ2-2; 9 nucleotides agree with TRBD2. The CDR3 nucleotides read TGTGCCAGCAGCGTCGTCGCGGGAGGGCCGCGGACCGGGGAGCTGTTTTTT. As protein: CASSVVAGGPRTGELFF.